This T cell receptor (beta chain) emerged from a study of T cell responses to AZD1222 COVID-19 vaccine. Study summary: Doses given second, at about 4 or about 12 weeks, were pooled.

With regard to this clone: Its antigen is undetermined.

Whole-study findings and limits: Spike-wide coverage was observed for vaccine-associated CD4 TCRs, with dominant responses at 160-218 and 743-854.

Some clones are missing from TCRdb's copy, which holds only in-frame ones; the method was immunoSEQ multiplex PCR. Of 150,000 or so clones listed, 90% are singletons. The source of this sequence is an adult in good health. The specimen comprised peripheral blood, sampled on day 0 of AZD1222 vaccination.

The DNA of the CDR3 is TGTGCCAGCGGACCCCCAGGGGGGGGGCGCAATCAGCCCCAGCATTTT. It translates to CASGPPGGGRNQPQHF. The V gene is TRBV2, the J gene TRBJ1-5, with 7 positions matching TRBD1. The germline V gene encodes CDR1 SNHLY and CDR2 FYNNEI. The CDR3 consists of 16 residues. Trimming cost V 8 bases and J 2 bases; bases outside gene matches: 12.